In its sample, the clone carrying this T cell receptor beta chain was seen many times. This entry comes from a study of T-cell reconstitution after alpha-beta-depleted transplantation in children. TCRbeta library construction was performed incorporating unique molecular identifiers. TCRdb reprocessed the PCR reads with MiXCR, giving one entry per CDR3 protein. The data contain hundreds of thousands of distinct CDR3 sequences, around 12% of them singletons. V lost 10 bases to trimming and J lost 1 base, with 20 bases between them. CDR3 length: 16 amino acids. This chain links TRBV12-3 or TRBV12-4 with TRBJ2-1; no reliable D call. This receptor was obtained from a human donor who donated a stem cell graft to a child with combined immunodeficiency. The specimen comprised PBMCs from the stem cell graft donor, sampled from the stem cell graft. The CDR3 DNA follows: TGTGCCATCTACCCGATCCTACAAAGTTCCTACAATGAGCAGTTCTTC. Protein: CAIYPILQSSYNEQFF.